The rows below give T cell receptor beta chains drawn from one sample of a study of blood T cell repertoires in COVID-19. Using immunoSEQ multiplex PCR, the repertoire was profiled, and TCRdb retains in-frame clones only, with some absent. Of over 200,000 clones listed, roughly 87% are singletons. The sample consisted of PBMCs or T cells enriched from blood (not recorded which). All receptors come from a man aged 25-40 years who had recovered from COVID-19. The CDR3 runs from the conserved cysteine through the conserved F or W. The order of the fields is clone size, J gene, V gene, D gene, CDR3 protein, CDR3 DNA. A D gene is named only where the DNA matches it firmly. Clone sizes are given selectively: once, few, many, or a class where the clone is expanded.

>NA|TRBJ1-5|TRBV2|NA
CASKGRGSNQPQHF
TGTGCCAGCAAGGGTAGGGGTAGCAATCAGCCCCAGCATTTT
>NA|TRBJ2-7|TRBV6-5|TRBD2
CASSWTSGFLYEQYF
TGTGCCAGCAGCTGGACTAGCGGGTTCCTCTACGAGCAGTACTTC
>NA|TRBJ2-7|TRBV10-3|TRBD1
CAISEVSRGSYEQYF
TGTGCCATCAGTGAGGTTAGCAGGGGGTCCTACGAGCAGTACTTC
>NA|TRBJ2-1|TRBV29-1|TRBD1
CSVPNTGAPRDEQFF
TGCAGCGTTCCTAATACAGGGGCCCCAAGGGATGAGCAGTTCTTC
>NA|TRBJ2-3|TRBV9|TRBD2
CASSPRPGTSGTDTQYF
TGTGCCAGCAGCCCACGCCCGGGGACTAGCGGCACAGATACGCAGTATTTT
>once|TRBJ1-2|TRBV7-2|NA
CASSLGQAFGYTF
TGTGCCAGCAGCTTGGGCCAGGCGTTCGGCTACACCTTC
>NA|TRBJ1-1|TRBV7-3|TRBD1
CASTQGGTGEAFF
TGTGCCAGCACCCAGGGGGGAACGGGTGAGGCTTTCTTT
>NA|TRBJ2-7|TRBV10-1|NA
CASSPGHSVYEQYF
TGCGCCAGCAGTCCAGGACATTCCGTCTACGAGCAGTACTTC
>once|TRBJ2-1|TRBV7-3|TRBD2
CASSFRSSGGDNEQFF
TGTGCCAGCAGCTTTCGGTCTAGCGGGGGGGACAATGAGCAGTTCTTC
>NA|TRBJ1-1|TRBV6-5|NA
CASSYSFAGNTEAFF
TGTGCCAGCAGTTACTCTTTCGCGGGAAACACTGAAGCTTTCTTT
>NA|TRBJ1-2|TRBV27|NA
CASRRSLANYGYTF
TGTGCCAGCAGGCGAAGCTTAGCTAACTATGGCTACACCTTC
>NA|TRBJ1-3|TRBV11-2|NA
CASSLQEGGNTIYF
TGTGCCAGCAGCTTACAGGAAGGAGGAAACACCATATATTTT
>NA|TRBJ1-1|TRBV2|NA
CASSERENTEAFF
TGTGCCAGCAGTGAAAGAGAGAACACTGAAGCTTTCTTT
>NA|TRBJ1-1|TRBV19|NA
CASSGSRNTEAFF
TGTGCCAGTAGTGGTTCCAGGAACACTGAAGCTTTCTTT
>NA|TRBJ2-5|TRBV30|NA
CAWGGAWGLETQYF
TGTGCCTGGGGAGGCGCTTGGGGACTCGAGACCCAGTACTTC
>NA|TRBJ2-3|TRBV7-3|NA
CASSQQGSRTDTQYF
TGTGCCAGCAGCCAACAGGGCTCTCGCACAGATACGCAGTATTTT
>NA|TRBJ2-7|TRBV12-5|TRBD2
CASGLRLAGAPFSYEQYF
TGTGCTAGTGGTTTGAGACTAGCGGGGGCCCCTTTCTCCTACGAGCAGTACTTC
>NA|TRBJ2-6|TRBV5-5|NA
CASSPPRGTLTSGANVLTF
TGTGCCAGCAGCCCGCCTAGGGGAACCCTTACCTCTGGGGCCAACGTCCTGACTTTC
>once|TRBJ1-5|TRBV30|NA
CAWSGANQPQHF
TGTGCCTGGAGTGGGGCCAATCAGCCCCAGCATTTT
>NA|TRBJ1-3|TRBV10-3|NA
CATKPTGGNTIYF
TGTGCCACCAAACCGACAGGCGGAAACACCATATATTTT
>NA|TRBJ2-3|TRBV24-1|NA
CATSDSDGWGTDTQYF
TGTGCCACCAGTGATTCCGACGGGTGGGGCACAGATACGCAGTATTTT
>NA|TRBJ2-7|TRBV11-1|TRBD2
CASSLVAGVAVDEQYF
TGTGCCAGCAGCTTAGTGGCGGGGGTGGCGGTCGACGAGCAGTACTTC
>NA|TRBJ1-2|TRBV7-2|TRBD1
CASSPGGTGHGYTF
TGTGCCAGCAGCCCAGGCGGGACAGGGCATGGCTACACCTTC
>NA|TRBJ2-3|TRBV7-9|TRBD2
CASNGGSADTQYF
TGTGCCAGCAACGGGGGGAGCGCAGATACGCAGTATTTT
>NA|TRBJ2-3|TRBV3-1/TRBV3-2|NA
CASSQSLTGQMNTQYF
TGTGCCAGCAGCCAAAGTCTGACAGGTCAGATGAATACGCAGTATTTT
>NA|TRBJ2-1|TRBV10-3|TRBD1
CAISGGFGQGAGNEQFF
TGTGCCATCTCGGGCGGATTTGGACAGGGGGCAGGGAATGAGCAGTTCTTC
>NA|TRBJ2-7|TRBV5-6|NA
CASSLIPQGSYEQYF
TGTGCCAGCAGCTTGATCCCACAGGGTTCCTACGAGCAGTACTTC
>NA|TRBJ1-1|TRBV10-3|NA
CATTLGVNTEAFF
TGTGCCACCACCCTAGGGGTGAACACTGAAGCTTTCTTT
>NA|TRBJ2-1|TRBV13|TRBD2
CASSLGLAGGEQFF
TGTGCCAGCAGCTTAGGGCTAGCGGGAGGTGAGCAGTTCTTC
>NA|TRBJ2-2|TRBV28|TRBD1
CASSSGQVNTGELFF
TGTGCCAGCAGCTCGGGACAGGTGAACACCGGGGAGCTGTTTTTT
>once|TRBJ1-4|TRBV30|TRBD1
CAWNRDRINEKLFF
TGTGCCTGGAACCGGGACAGGATTAATGAAAAACTGTTTTTT
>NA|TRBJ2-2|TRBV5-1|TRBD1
CASSLDRGGNTGELFF
TGCGCCAGCAGCTTGGACAGGGGCGGAAACACCGGGGAGCTGTTTTTT
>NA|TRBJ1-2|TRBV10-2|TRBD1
CASIQGQGARYTF
TGCGCCAGCATCCAAGGACAGGGGGCACGCTACACCTTC
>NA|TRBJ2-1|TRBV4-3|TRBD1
CASSQLPGQGRYNEQFF
TGCGCCAGCAGCCAACTGCCGGGACAGGGACGCTACAATGAGCAGTTCTTC
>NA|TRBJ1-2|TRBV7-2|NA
CASSFLVRGYGYTF
TGTGCCAGCAGCTTTTTAGTCCGGGGCTATGGCTACACCTTC
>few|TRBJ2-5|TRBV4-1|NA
CASSPGLQETQYF
TGCGCCAGCAGCCCTGGACTTCAAGAGACCCAGTACTTC
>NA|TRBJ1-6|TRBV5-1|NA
CASSPVGPGDNSPLHF
TGCGCCAGCAGCCCCGTCGGTCCAGGGGATAATTCACCCCTCCACTTT
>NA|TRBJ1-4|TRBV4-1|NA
CASSQERWAYEKLFF
TGCGCCAGCAGCCAAGAGCGTTGGGCCTATGAAAAACTGTTTTTT
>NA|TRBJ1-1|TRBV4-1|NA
CASSQTRGNTEAFF
TGCGCCAGCAGCCAAACTCGGGGTAACACTGAAGCTTTCTTT
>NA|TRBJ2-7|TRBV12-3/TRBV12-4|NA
CASRGNYEQYF
TGTGCCAGCAGGGGCAACTACGAGCAGTACTTC
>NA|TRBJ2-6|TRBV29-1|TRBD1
CSVGQGYLSGANVLTF
TGCAGCGTTGGACAGGGTTATTTGTCTGGGGCCAACGTCCTGACTTTC
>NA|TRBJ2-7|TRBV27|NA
CASSLFEGYEQYF
TGTGCCAGCAGTTTATTTGAGGGCTACGAGCAGTACTTC
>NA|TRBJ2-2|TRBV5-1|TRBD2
CASSFGTSGRGHTGELFF
TGCGCCAGCAGCTTCGGGACTAGCGGGAGAGGGCACACCGGGGAGCTGTTTTTT
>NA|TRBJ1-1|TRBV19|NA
CASSIDLFPTEAFF
TGTGCCAGTAGTATAGATCTATTCCCCACTGAAGCTTTCTTT